The clone carrying this T cell receptor (beta chain) has ten or more counts. The antigen remains unidentified. This entry belongs to a study of CD8 T cells in ankylosing spondylitis. V was pared by 2 bases and J by 2 bases, with 3 bases of the junction left unmatched. CDR3 length: 16 residues. CDR1 MGHDK and CDR2 SYGVNS come from the germline V gene. Making use of molecular barcodes, quantitative 5'-RACE generated TCR beta libraries. TCRdb redid the calling of the 5' RACE reads with MiXCR, one entry per CDR3 protein. The data hold 200,000 to 300,000 distinct CDR3 sequences, with over 9.5% observed a single time. Notes on the study in general: What appeared characteristic of ankylosing spondylitis blood was a TCR beta motif of eight highly homologous variants. Clones linked to disease, bearing a CD8+ phenotype, were relatively rare in peripheral blood.

Sequencing used blood, either unsorted or a sorted T cell fraction (not recorded which). The V call is TRBV25-1, the J call TRBJ2-7, with 13 bases aligning to TRBD2. The source of this sequence is a male donor with ankylosing spondylitis or in good health (not recorded which). The CDR3 sequence: CASSEGTSGKAYEQYF. CDR3 nucleotides: TGTGCCAGCAGTGAAGGGACTAGCGGGAAGGCCTACGAGCAGTACTTC.